This T cell receptor beta chain was sequenced during a study of shared clonotypes between healthy human individuals. General study results and limits: Naive CD4 clonotype sharing across a handful of donors was about 5%. Genetic and exposure-history diversity was limited by the few donors.

CDR3 length: 12 residues. V lost 8 bases and J lost 3, with 11 bases in between. Per the germline V gene, CDR1 is SNHLY and CDR2 is FYNNEI. In this sample, this clone turned up many times. Its antigen is currently unknown. Libraries were prepared by immunoSEQ multiplex PCR; TCRdb keeps only in-frame clonotypes and omits some of them. This table holds about 640,000 clones, roughly 70% found once. This chain connects TRBV2 to TRBJ2-7, with D possibly TRBD2 on 5 matching bases. The TCR sequence derives from a woman aged 30 to 39 in good health. Sequencing was done on a sample of memory CD4+ T cells sorted from blood. The subset here: CD45RA-negative fraction. The CDR3 region is CASGRVRYEQYF. The CDR3 bases are TGTGCCAGCGGGCGGGTACGCTACGAGCAGTACTTC.